The clone carrying this T cell receptor beta chain appeared once. The sample is drawn from a study of blood T cell repertoires in COVID-19. As for the study in general: The origin of the acute and convalescent COVID-19 samples was the United States, Italy and Spain. PBMCs, B-cell-depleted T cells, or T cells were the source of the cDNA or gDNA that made up the material.

Trimming removed 1 base from V and 6 bases from J; junction bases left unmatched: 10. The CDR3 is 18 amino acids. Germline V gives CDR1 MGHRA, CDR2 YSYEKL. In the original workflow: Reference gene primer amplification gave estimated nucleated cell counts. Produced via immunoSEQ multiplex PCR; TCRdb's table is partial and in-frame only. V and J calls and clone size are those listed in that table; D and trimming were worked out from the DNA. The sample carries approximately 74,000 clones, 75% to 95% recorded once. The rearrangement uses TRBV4-1 and TRBJ1-6, with 9 positions matching TRBD1. Sequences were obtained from peripheral blood. The TCR originated in a woman aged 55-75 years with active COVID-19. The CDR3 here is CASSQGTHPGQGNSPLHF. DNA of the CDR3: TGCGCCAGCAGCCAAGGAACCCATCCGGGACAGGGTAATTCACCCCTCCACTTT.